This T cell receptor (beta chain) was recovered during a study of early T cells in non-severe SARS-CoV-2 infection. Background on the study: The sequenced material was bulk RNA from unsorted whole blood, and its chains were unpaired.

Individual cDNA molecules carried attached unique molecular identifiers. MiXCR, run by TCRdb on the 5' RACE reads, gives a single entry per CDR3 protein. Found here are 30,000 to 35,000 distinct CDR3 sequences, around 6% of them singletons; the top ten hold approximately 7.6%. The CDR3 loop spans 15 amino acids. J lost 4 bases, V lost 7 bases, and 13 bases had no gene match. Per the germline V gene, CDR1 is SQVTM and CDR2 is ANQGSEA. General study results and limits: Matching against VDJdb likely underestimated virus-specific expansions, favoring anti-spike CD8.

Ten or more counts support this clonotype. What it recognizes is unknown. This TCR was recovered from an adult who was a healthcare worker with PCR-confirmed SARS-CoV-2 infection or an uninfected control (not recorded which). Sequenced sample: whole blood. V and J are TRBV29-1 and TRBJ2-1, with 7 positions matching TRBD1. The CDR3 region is CSGWDRTLVYNEQFF. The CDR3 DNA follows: TGCAGCGGCTGGGACAGAACTTTGGTTTACAATGAGCAGTTCTTC.